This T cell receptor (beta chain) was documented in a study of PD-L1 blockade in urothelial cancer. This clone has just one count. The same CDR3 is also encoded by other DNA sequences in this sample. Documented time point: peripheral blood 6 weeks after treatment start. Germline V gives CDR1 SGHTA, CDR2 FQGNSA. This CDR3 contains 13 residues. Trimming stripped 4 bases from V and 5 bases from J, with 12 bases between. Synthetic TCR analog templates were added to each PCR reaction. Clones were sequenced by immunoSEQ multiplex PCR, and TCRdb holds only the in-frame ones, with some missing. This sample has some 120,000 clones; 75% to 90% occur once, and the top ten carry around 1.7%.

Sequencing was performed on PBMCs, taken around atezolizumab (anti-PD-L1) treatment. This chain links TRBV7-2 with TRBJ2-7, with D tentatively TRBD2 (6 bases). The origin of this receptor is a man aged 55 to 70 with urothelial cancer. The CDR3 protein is CASSSDRGNEQYF. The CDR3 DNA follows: TGTGCCAGCAGCTCAGACCGGGGGAACGAGCAGTACTTC.